Presented here are 21 T cell receptor beta chains from one specimen sequenced in a study of blood T cell repertoires in COVID-19. Generated by immunoSEQ multiplex PCR, the TCRdb table keeps only in-frame clones and is missing some. The sample lists roughly 200,000 clones, more than 75% seen once, with 4% to 5% in the top ten. What was sequenced was peripheral blood. The receptors come from a woman of 80 years or more with acute or convalescent COVID-19.

The table lists this clone with a count of one. This chain connects TRBV12-3 or TRBV12-4 to TRBJ2-1; D is possibly TRBD2 (6 bases). The CDR3 covers 11 residues. V lost 8 bases, J lost 8 bases, and 10 bases lay in between. The CDR3 nucleotides read TGTGCCAGCCGGGAGAGGGATGAGCAGTTCTTC. This codes for CASRERDEQFF.

The rearrangement links TRBV3-1 (or the pseudogene TRBV3-2) to TRBJ1-2; TRBD1 matches 9 bases. With V trimmed by 6 bases and J by 5 bases, 4 bases remained unmatched. Germline V gene lookup returns CDR1 LGHDT and CDR2 YNNKEL (reference sequence). The CDR3 loop spans 13 amino acids. CDR3 nucleotide sequence: TGTGCCAGCAGTATTGGACAGGGGTATGGCTACACCTTC. Amino acid sequence: CASSIGQGYGYTF.

The rearrangement joins TRBV10-3 to TRBJ2-5, with D perhaps TRBD1 (5 bases). Per the germline V gene, CDR1 is ENHRY and CDR2 is SYGVKD. The CDR3 consists of 18 residues. Deletions cut 8 bases from V and 2 bases from J, with 27 bases between. As DNA, the CDR3 is TGTGCCATCTCCGACAGTCCCCGGGCCCCAGGGATTCAAGAGACCCAGTACTTC. Translated: CAISDSPRAPGIQETQYF.

The V call is TRBV6-5, the J call TRBJ1-5, with D perhaps matching TRBD1 (6 bases). Germline V gene lookup returns CDR1 MNHEY and CDR2 SVGAGI. Between the trimmed V and J ends, which lost 3 bases and 7 bases, there was a span of 10 bases. This CDR3 is 13 amino acids long. The CDR3 region is CASSYSGQQPQHF. The DNA for the CDR3 is TGTGCCAGCAGTTATAGTGGACAGCAGCCCCAGCATTTT.

The V call is TRBV3-1 (or the pseudogene TRBV3-2), the J call TRBJ1-2; D unresolved. Germline CDR1 LGHDT, CDR2 YNNKEL (reference sequence). This CDR3 has 14 residues. Trimming shortened V by 4 bases and J by 4 bases, and 13 bases separated the two germline ends. CDR3 amino acids: CASSPTGRIYGYTF. The CDR3 DNA reads as TGTGCCAGCAGCCCCACGGGAAGGATCTATGGCTACACCTTC.

The chain couples TRBV19 to TRBJ2-3, with 8 bases aligning to TRBD1. This CDR3 has 16 amino acids. Germline lookup yields CDR1 LNHDA and CDR2 SQIVND (reference sequence). Trimming cost V 4 bases and J 5 bases; bases outside gene matches: 11. CDR3 protein: CASSTPRDRTGDTQYF. CDR3 DNA sequence: TGTGCCAGTAGTACCCCCCGGGACAGGACAGGAGATACGCAGTATTTT.

The chain uses TRBV6-2 or TRBV6-3 and TRBJ2-2; D unclear. Trimming left V 3 bases short and J 5 bases short, with 13 bases between. The CDR3 covers 15 residues. Germline CDR1 MNHEY, CDR2 SVGEGT. The CDR3 region is CASSYGQVLTGELFF. The DNA for the CDR3 is TGTGCCAGCAGTTATGGGCAGGTCCTAACCGGGGAGCTGTTTTTT.

The chain uses TRBV18 and TRBJ2-3, with TRBD1 matching over 8 bases. V was pared by 1 base and J by 5 bases, with 2 bases of the junction left unmatched. Germline assignment: CDR1 KGHSH and CDR2 LQKENI. CDR3 length: 14 residues. The CDR3 nucleotides are TGTGCCAGCTCACCACGGACAGGGAGAGATACGCAGTATTTT. Translation gives CASSPRTGRDTQYF.

The chain recombines TRBV14 with TRBJ2-7; D may be TRBD2 (5 bases). V lost 5 bases and J lost 0, with 11 bases in between. This CDR3 spans 14 amino acids. Germline V gene data show CDR1 as SGHDN and CDR2 as FVKESK. Here the CDR3 DNA reads TGTGCCAGCAGCAGGGAGTGGAGCTCCTACGAGCAGTACTTC. Its protein is CASSREWSSYEQYF.

The chain carries TRBV7-2 and TRBJ1-5, with 9 bases fitting TRBD1. CDR3 length: 15 amino acids. In germline, CDR1 is SGHTA, CDR2 FQGNSA. V trimming: 5 bases; J trimming: 6 bases; junction bases outside the gene matches: 8. In DNA, the CDR3 is TGTGCCAGCAGCCATGACAGGGGGGAGATTCAGCCCCAGCATTTT. Protein sequence: CASSHDRGEIQPQHF.

The J gene is TRBJ1-5, the V gene TRBV19, with D possibly matching TRBD1 (5 bases). Looked up from germline, CDR1 is LNHDA and CDR2 is SQIVND (reference sequence). The V gene lost 5 bases and the J gene lost 5 bases, with 10 bases spanning the gap. The CDR3 is made up of 13 amino acids. CDR3 sequence: CASSQLRDQPQHF. As DNA, the CDR3 is TGTGCCAGTAGTCAACTCAGGGATCAGCCCCAGCATTTT.

The chain links TRBV6-1 to TRBJ1-1; no definite D call. In germline, CDR1 is MNHNS, CDR2 SASEGT. V lost 3 bases and J lost 11, with 16 bases in between. CDR3 length: 13 residues. CDR3 protein: CASSDYAGFGAFF. In DNA form, the CDR3 reads TGTGCCAGCAGTGATTACGCCGGGTTTGGGGCTTTCTTT.

The chain recombines TRBV9 with TRBJ2-5; maybe TRBD1 (6 bases). The germline CDR1 and CDR2 sequences are SGDLS and YYNGEE. V was trimmed by 5 bases and J by 4 bases, leaving 15 bases between them. The CDR3 has 14 residues. The CDR3 bases are TGTGCCAGCAGTGTAACAGGGTTTTCAGAGACCCAGTACTTC. As protein: CASSVTGFSETQYF.

The rearrangement uses TRBV14 and TRBJ1-2; 7 nucleotides agree with TRBD1. V shed 3 bases, J shed 2 bases, and the junction held 6 bases outside the gene matches. Looked up from germline, CDR1 is SGHDN and CDR2 is FVKESK. There are 15 residues in the CDR3. CDR3 in DNA: TGTGCCAGCAGCCACGTGACAGGGCCAAACTATGGCTACACCTTC. Translated: CASSHVTGPNYGYTF.

J is TRBJ1-6 and V is TRBV12-3 or TRBV12-4; D remains unclear. CDR3 length: 13 residues. Deletions cut 6 bases from V and 10 bases from J, with 13 bases between. The CDR3 is CASRDREESPLHF. Written as DNA, the CDR3 is TGTGCCAGCAGGGATAGGGAGGAGTCACCCCTCCACTTT.

This rearrangement joins TRBV4-2 to TRBJ2-1; TRBD2 matches 9 bases. The trim removed 6 bases at V and 7 bases at J, leaving 7 bases unmatched. The CDR3 length is 14 residues. Germline-derived CDR1 and CDR2 are LGHNA and YNFKEQ. CDR3 protein: CASSPLAGRNEQFF. In DNA, the CDR3 is TGTGCCAGCAGTCCGCTAGCGGGGCGGAATGAGCAGTTCTTC.

About this clone itself: Other DNA sequences within the sample encode an identical CDR3. This sequence joins TRBV5-1 and TRBJ1-2; D is undetermined. Deletions cut 0 bases from V and 2 bases from J, with 5 bases between. Germline lookup yields CDR1 SGHRS and CDR2 YFSETQ. The CDR3 length is 13 residues. The CDR3 region is CASSLDRNYGYTF. As DNA, the CDR3 is TGCGCCAGCAGCTTGGACAGAAACTATGGCTACACCTTC.

Comment on this clone: This sample also contains other DNA sequences that code for the same CDR3. CDR3 amino acids: CASSIPGQGNEKLFF. The CDR3 nucleotides read TGTGCCAGTAGTATCCCTGGCCAGGGAAACGAAAAACTGTTTTTT. The chain combines TRBV19 with TRBJ1-4, with TRBD1 as a possible D gene (5 bases). Germline values: CDR1 LNHDA, CDR2 SQIVND (reference sequence). The CDR3 extends over 15 amino acids. V was pared by 3 bases and J by 8 bases, with 16 bases between.

The chain couples TRBV6-5 to TRBJ2-2; TRBD1 agrees at 7 bases. CDR3 length equals 14 residues. Unmatched junction bases numbered 0, after V lost 2 bases and J lost 3 bases. Germline CDR1 is MNHEY and CDR2 is SVGAGI. CDR3 residues: CASSYTGDTGELFF. The CDR3 coding sequence is TGTGCCAGCAGTTACACAGGGGACACCGGGGAGCTGTTTTTT.

This clone was seen just once. V and J are TRBV7-2 and TRBJ1-6; 8 positions match TRBD1. CDR1 is SGHTA and CDR2 is FQGNSA in the germline V gene. V was pared by 5 bases and J by 11 bases, with 11 bases of the junction left unmatched. This CDR3 has 15 amino acids. CDR3 amino acids: CASSVQTGVRTPLHF. In nucleotides, the CDR3 is TGTGCCAGCAGCGTACAGACAGGGGTGAGAACACCCCTCCACTTT.

The chain carries TRBV24-1 and TRBJ2-1; tentative D call: TRBD1 (6 bases). This CDR3 is built from 14 residues. Germline CDR1 and CDR2: KGHDR and SFDVKD. Between the trimmed V and J ends, which lost 4 bases and 13 bases, there was a span of 19 bases. The CDR3: CATSDSGQSMSQFF. In DNA, the CDR3 is TGTGCCACCAGTGACTCGGGACAATCTATGAGTCAGTTCTTC.